The TCR beta chain under discussion was sequenced for a study of PD-1 blockade in classical Hodgkin lymphoma. Study-wide results and limits: The repertoire differences lack a defined cause, possibly disease activity or prior therapy. While CD8+ TCR diversity did not rise significantly by C4D1, CD4+ TCR diversity did.

This CDR3 comprises 14 residues. With V trimmed by 3 bases and J by 4 bases, 4 bases remained unmatched. The germline V gene encodes CDR1 MNHEY and CDR2 SMNVEV (reference sequence). The sample's time point: cycle 4 day 1 (C4D1), after 6 weeks of nivolumab. Patients all relapsed after autologous stem cell transplantation, and there was variation in brentuximab vedotin exposure. Best response was recorded as complete response, partial response or progressive disease. Some clones are missing from TCRdb's copy, which holds only in-frame ones; the method was immunoSEQ multiplex PCR. The repertoire includes roughly 100,000 clones, approximately 89% of them detected once, and under 20% sits in the top ten. Notes on this clone: The antigen is undetermined.

The receptor comes from a human donor with classical Hodgkin lymphoma. The chain has TRBV27 and TRBJ2-5; 8 positions agree with TRBD2. The sequenced sample was peripheral blood mononuclear cells (PBMCs), obtained before the fourth cycle of nivolumab. The CDR3 nucleotides are TGTGCCAGCAGTTTGGAGCGGGAGACAGAGACCCAGTACTTC. It is translated as CASSLERETETQYF.